The clone carrying this T cell receptor beta chain has a count of ten or more. The sample belongs to a study of metastatic and nonmetastatic thyroid tumors. No patient had received any treatment before thyroid surgery. The germline V gene has CDR1 DFQATT and CDR2 SNEGSKA (reference sequence). The V and J ends lost 1 base and 0 bases, in that order; junction bases with no gene match: 14. This CDR3 has 18 residues. In the study's own analysis: CDR3 differences across clinicopathological groups were used to build a distant-metastasis classifier for papillary thyroid cancer. TCRdb re-called clones via MiXCR from the PCR reads. For this entry, the V and J calls and clone size follow TCRdb and not the study's own pipeline. The table lists fewer than 40,000 clones, 30% of them singletons.

The receptor comes from a female donor with papillary thyroid cancer or a benign thyroid nodule (not recorded which). Some clones in this sample may be carry-over from other donors' samples. Sequencing was carried out using blood. The V gene is TRBV20-1, the J gene TRBJ2-5, with 7 positions matching TRBD2. DNA of the CDR3: TGCAGTGCTAGAGGCCTGGGGTTTAGCGGGCCGTACCAAGAGACCCAGTACTTC. The encoded protein is CSARGLGFSGPYQETQYF.